This T cell receptor (beta chain) was sequenced during a study of PD-1 blockade in classical Hodgkin lymphoma. General study points: By cycle point C4D1, TCR diversity had risen significantly in CD4+ cells (but not CD8+ cells).

Note on this clone: The antigen remains undetermined.

The assay was immunoSEQ multiplex PCR, and TCRdb's table has in-frame clones only and misses some. The table has more than 50,000 clones, 90% seen once; the top ten hold 9.7%. Brentuximab vedotin exposure varied among the patients, all of whom had relapsed after autologous stem cell transplantation. This sequence originates from a human donor with classical Hodgkin lymphoma. The sample in question was peripheral blood mononuclear cells (PBMCs), obtained at baseline.

CDR3 protein: CASSLAETREKFF. The CDR3 nucleotides read TGTGCCAGCAGCTTAGCCGAGACTAGGGAGAAGTTCTTC. The rearrangement uses TRBV7-8 and TRBJ2-1; possible D gene TRBD2, 6 bases. CDR1 and CDR2 from the germline V gene are SGHVS and FQNEAQ. The V and J ends lost 0 bases and 14 bases respectively, with 14 bases between them. The CDR3 spans 13 residues.